This T cell receptor beta chain was captured by sequencing in a study of long-term antiretroviral therapy in people with HIV. Whole-study findings and limits: Information on adherence, resistance and therapy changes was unavailable.

Sequencing relied on immunoSEQ assay v3.0, run at survey level. Clones were sequenced by immunoSEQ multiplex PCR, and TCRdb holds only the in-frame ones, with some missing. Among tens of thousands of clones listed, nearly 90% were seen once. This clone was detected only once. Its antigen is not identified. Trimming cost V 6 bases and J 9 bases, with 13 bases left between them. The V gene's germline CDR1 is MNHEY and CDR2 SMNVEV (reference sequence). The CDR3 is made up of 12 amino acids. This rearrangement joins TRBV27 to TRBJ2-3; unclear D gene. This receptor was identified in a man aged 55-75 years with HIV. Sequenced here: unsorted PBMCs, sampled 0.6 years after starting antiretroviral therapy. CDR3 nucleotides: TGTGCCAGCAGCCGCCCTCAAGAGACGCAGTATTTT. This encodes CASSRPQETQYF.